Included here is one T cell receptor (beta chain) sequence, with context. Its antigen is currently unknown. Trimming shortened V by 5 bases and J by 5 bases, and 15 bases separated the two germline ends. CDR1 is LNHDA and CDR2 is SQIVND in the germline V gene (reference sequence). The CDR3 is 14 residues long. TCRdb's table, derived via immunoSEQ multiplex PCR, lists solely in-frame clones and lacks some. This sample has about 63,000 clones, with over 75% found just once. Researchers took blood at baseline, on cycle 4 day 1, and on cycle 7 day 1. This sample stems from a study of OX40 agonist ivuxolimab in advanced cancers. Study findings and constraints: Researchers report that CD8+ T cells had, on average, more expanded clones than CD4+. The antigens recognized by the expanded peripheral T cells, that is their antigen specificity, were not determined.

Material: CD4+ or CD8+ T cells sorted from blood, obtained in a trial of the OX40 agonist ivuxolimab. The TCR comes from an adult with an advanced solid tumor such as melanoma, head and neck, liver or kidney cancer. The chain links TRBV19 to TRBJ2-5; possibly TRBD2 for D (6 bases). The CDR3 coding sequence is TGTGCCAGTAGTGGAAGGGGAAGCGGGGAGACCCAGTACTTC. This sequence encodes CASSGRGSGETQYF.